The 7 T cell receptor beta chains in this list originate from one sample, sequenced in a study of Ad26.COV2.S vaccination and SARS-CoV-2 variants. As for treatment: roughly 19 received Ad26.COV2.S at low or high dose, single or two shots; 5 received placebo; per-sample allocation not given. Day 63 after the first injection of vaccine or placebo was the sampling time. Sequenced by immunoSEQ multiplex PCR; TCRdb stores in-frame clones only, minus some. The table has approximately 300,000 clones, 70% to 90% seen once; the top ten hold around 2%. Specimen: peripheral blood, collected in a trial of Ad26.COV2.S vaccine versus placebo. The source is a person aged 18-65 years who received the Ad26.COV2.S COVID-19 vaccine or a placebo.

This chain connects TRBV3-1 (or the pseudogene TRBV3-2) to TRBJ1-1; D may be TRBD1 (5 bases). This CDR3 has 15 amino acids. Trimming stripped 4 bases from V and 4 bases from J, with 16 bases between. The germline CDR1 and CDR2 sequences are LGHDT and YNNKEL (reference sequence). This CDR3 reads CASSPKDRLVTEAFF. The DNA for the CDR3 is TGTGCCAGCAGCCCAAAAGACAGATTGGTCACTGAAGCTTTCTTT.

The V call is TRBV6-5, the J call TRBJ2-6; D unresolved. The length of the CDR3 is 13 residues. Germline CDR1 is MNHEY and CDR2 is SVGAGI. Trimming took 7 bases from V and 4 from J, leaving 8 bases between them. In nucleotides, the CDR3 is TGTGCCAGCACCGAACGGGGGGCCAACGTCCTGACTTTC. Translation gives CASTERGANVLTF.

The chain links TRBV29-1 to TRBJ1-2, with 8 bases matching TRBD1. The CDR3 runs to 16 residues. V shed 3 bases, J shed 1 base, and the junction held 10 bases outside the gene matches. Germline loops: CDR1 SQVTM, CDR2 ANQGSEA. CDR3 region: CSVETETGDLNYGYTF. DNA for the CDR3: TGCAGCGTTGAGACTGAGACAGGGGACCTTAACTATGGCTACACCTTC.

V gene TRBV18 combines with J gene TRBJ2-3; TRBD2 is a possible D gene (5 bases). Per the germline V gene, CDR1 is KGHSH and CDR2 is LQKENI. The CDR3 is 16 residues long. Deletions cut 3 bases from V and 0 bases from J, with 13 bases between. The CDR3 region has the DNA TGTGCCAGCTCACCGGACGATACTAGGAGCACAGATACGCAGTATTTT. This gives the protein CASSPDDTRSTDTQYF.

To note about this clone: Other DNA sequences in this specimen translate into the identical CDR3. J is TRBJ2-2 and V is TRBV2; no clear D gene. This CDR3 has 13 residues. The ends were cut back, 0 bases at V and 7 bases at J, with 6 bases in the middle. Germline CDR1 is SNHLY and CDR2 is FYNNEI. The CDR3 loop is CASSEARNGELFF. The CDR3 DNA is TGTGCCAGCAGTGAAGCAAGAAACGGGGAGCTGTTTTTT.

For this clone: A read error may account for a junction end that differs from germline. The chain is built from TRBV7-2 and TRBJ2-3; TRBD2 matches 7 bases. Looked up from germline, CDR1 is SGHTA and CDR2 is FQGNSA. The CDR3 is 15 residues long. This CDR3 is CASGLSGASTDTQYF. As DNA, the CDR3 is TGTGCCAGCGGCTTGAGCGGGGCTAGCACAGATACGCAGTATTTT. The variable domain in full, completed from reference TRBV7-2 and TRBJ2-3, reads GAGVSQSPSNKVTEKGKDVELRCDPISGHTALYWYRQSLGQGLEFLIYFQGNSAPDKSGLPSDRFSAERTGGSVSTLTIQRTQQEDSAVYLCASGLSGASTDTQYFGPGTRLTVL.

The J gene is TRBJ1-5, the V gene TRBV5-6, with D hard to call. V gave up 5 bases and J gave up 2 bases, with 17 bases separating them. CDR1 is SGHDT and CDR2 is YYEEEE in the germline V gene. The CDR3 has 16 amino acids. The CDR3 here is CASSLWSTSGNQPQHF. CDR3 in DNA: TGTGCCAGCAGTCTGTGGTCTACGTCAGGCAATCAGCCCCAGCATTTT.